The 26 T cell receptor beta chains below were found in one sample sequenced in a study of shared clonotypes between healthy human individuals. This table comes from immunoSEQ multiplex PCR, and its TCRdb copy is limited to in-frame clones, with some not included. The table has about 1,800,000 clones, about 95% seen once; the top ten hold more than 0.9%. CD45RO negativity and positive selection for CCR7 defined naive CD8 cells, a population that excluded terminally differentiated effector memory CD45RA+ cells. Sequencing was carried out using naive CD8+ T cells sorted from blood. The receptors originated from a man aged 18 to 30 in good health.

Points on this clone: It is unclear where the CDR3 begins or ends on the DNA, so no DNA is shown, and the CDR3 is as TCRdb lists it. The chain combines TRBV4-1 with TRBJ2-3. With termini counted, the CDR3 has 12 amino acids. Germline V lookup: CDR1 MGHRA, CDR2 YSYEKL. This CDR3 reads CASSTSPDTQYF.

CDR3 sequence: CASSDLPGHDRSGANVLTF. The CDR3 DNA reads as TGCGCCAGCAGCGATTTACCGGGCCACGATCGCTCTGGGGCCAACGTCCTGACTTTC. The V and J genes are TRBV5-1 and TRBJ2-6; D unclear. V was clipped by 4 bases and J by 0 bases, with 20 bases between them. The CDR3 consists of 19 residues. Germline V gene lookup returns CDR1 SGHRS and CDR2 YFSETQ.

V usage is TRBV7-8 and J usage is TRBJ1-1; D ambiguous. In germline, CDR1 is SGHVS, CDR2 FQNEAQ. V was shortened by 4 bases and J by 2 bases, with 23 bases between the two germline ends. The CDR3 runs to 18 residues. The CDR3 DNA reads TGTGCCAGCAGCTCTGGTCTGATTGCGGACCAAGTAAACACTGAAGCTTTCTTT. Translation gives CASSSGLIADQVNTEAFF.

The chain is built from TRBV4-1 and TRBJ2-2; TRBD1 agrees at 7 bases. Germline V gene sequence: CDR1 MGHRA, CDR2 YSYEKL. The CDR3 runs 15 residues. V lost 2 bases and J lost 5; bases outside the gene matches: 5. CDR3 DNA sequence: TGCGCCAGCAGCCAAAGGGGCAGGGGGACCGGGGAGCTGTTTTTT. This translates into CASSQRGRGTGELFF.

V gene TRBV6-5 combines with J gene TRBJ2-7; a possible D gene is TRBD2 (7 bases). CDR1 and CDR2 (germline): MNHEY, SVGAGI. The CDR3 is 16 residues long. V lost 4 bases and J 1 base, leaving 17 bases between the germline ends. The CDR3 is CASSSTTGRGSYEQYF. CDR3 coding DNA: TGTGCCAGCAGTTCGACTACAGGGAGGGGATCCTACGAGCAGTACTTC.

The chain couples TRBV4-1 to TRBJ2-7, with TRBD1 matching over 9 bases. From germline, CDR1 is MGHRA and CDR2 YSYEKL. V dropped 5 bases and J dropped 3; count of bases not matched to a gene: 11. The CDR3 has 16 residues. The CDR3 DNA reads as TGCGCCAGCAGCTCTCCGACGGGACAGGGTTTCTACGAGCAGTACTTC. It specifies CASSSPTGQGFYEQYF.

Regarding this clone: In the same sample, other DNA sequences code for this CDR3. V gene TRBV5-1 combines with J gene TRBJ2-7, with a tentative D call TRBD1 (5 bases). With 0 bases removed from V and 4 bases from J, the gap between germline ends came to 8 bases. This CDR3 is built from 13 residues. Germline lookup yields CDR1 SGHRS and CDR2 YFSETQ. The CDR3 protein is CASSLVRGYEQYF. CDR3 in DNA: TGCGCCAGCAGCTTGGTAAGGGGTTACGAGCAGTACTTC.

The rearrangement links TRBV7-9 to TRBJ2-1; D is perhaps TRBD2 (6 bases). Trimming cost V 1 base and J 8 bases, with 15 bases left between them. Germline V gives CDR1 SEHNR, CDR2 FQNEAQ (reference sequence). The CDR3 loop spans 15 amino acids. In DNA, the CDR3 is TGTGCCAGCAGCTTAGAGGGGACTCACCTAGATGAGCAGTTCTTC. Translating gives CASSLEGTHLDEQFF.

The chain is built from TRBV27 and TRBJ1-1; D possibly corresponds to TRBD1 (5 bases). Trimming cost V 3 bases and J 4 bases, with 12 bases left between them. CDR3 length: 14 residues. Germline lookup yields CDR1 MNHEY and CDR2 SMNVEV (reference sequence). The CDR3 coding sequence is TGTGCCAGCAGTTTGGGGTGGGGGTTCACTGAAGCTTTCTTT. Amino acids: CASSLGWGFTEAFF.

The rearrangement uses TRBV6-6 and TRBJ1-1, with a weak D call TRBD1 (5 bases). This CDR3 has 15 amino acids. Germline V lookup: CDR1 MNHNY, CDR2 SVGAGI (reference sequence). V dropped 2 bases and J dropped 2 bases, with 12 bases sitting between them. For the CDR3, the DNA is TGTGCCAGCAGTTACGAAGGCAGGGCAAACACTGAAGCTTTCTTT. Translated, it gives CASSYEGRANTEAFF.

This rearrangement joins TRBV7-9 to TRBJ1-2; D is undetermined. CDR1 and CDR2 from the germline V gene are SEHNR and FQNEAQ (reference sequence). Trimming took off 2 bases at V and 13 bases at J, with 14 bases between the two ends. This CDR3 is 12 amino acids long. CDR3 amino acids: CASSLFGEYLTF. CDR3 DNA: TGTGCCAGCAGCTTATTTGGGGAATATCTCACCTTC. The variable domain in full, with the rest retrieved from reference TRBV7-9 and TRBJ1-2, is DTGVSQNPRHKITKRGQNVTFRCDPISEHNRLYWYRQTLGQGPEFLTYFQNEAQLEKSRLLSDRFSAERPKGSFSTLEIQRTEQGDSAMYLCASSLFGEYLTFGSGTRLTVV.

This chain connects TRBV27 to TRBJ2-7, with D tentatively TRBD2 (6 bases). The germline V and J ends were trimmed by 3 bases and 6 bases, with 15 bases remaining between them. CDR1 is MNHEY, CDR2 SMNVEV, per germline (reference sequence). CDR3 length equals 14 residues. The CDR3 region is CASSFFGGNSEQYF. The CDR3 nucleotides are TGTGCCAGCAGTTTTTTTGGCGGGAACTCCGAGCAGTACTTC.

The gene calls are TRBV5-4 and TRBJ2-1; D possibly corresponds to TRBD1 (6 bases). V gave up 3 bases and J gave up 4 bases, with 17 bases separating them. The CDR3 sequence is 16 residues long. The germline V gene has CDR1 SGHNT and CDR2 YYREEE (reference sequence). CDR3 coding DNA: TGTGCCAGCAGCTGGAAGGACAGCACATTATACAATGAGCAGTTCTTC. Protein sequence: CASSWKDSTLYNEQFF.

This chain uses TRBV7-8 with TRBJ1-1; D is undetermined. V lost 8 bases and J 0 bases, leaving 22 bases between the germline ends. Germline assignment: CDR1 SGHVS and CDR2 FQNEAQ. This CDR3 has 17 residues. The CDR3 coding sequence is TGTGCCAGCTTCGTAACTCAGCAGGTATACATGAACACTGAAGCTTTCTTT. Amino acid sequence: CASFVTQQVYMNTEAFF.

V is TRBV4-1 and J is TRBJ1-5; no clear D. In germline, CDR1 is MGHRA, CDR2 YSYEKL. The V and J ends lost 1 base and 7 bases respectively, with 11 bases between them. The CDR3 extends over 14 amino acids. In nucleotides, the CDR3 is TGCGCCAGCAGCCAAGTGTCGGCAGACCAGCCCCAGCATTTT. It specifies CASSQVSADQPQHF.

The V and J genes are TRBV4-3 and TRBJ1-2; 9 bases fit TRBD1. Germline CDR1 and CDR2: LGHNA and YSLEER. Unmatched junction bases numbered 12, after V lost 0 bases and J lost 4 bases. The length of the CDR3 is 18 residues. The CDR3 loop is CASSQDQLEQGASYGYTF. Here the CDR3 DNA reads TGCGCCAGCAGCCAAGATCAGCTGGAACAGGGGGCGTCCTATGGCTACACCTTC.

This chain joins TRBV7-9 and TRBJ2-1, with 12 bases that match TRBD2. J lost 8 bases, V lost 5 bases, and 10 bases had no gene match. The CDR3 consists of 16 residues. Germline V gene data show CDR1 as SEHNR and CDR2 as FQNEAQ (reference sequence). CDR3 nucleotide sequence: TGTGCCAGCAGCCCCCAGACTAGCGGGAGAGCGGATGAGCAGTTCTTC. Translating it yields CASSPQTSGRADEQFF.

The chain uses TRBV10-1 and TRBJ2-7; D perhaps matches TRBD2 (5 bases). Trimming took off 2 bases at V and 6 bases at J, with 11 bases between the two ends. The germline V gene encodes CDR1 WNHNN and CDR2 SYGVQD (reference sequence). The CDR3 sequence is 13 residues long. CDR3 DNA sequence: TGCGCCAGCAGTGAGACGGGCGCGGGCGAGCAGTACTTC. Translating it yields CASSETGAGEQYF.

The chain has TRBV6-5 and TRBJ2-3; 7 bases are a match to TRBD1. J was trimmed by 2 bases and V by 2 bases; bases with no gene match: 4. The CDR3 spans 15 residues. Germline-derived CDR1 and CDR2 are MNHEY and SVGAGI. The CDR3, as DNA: TGTGCCAGCAGTTACGGCACAGGGGACACAGATACGCAGTATTTT. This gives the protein CASSYGTGDTDTQYF.

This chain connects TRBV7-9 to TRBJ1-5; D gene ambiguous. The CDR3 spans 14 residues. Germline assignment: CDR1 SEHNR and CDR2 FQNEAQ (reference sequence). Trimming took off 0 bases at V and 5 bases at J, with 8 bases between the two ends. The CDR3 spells CASSLAGLDQPQHF. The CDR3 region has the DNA TGTGCCAGCAGCTTAGCAGGGTTAGATCAGCCCCAGCATTTT. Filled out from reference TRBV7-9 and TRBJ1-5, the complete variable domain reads DTGVSQNPRHKITKRGQNVTFRCDPISEHNRLYWYRQTLGQGPEFLTYFQNEAQLEKSRLLSDRFSAERPKGSFSTLEIQRTEQGDSAMYLCASSLAGLDQPQHFGDGTRLSIL.

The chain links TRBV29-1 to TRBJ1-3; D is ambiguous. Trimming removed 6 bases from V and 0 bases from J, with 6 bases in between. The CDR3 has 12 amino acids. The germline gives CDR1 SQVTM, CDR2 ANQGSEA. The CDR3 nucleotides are TGCAGCGTCGGCAACTCTGGAAACACCATATATTTT. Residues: CSVGNSGNTIYF.

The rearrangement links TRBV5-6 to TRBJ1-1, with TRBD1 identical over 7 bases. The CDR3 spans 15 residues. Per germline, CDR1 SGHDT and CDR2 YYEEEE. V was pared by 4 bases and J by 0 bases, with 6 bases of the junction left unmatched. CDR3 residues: CASSRTGEMNTEAFF. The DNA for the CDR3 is TGTGCCAGCAGCCGTACAGGGGAAATGAACACTGAAGCTTTCTTT.

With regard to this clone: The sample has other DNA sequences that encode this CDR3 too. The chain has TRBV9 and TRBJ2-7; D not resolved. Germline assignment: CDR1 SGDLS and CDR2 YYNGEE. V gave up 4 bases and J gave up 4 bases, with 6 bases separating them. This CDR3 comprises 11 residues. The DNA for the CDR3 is TGTGCCAGCAGCCCAGGTTACGAGCAGTACTTC. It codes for CASSPGYEQYF.

This CDR3 is CASSPLAGVGTGELFF. Here the CDR3 DNA reads TGTGCCAGCAGCCCCCTAGCTGGGGTGGGAACCGGGGAGCTGTTTTTT. The rearrangement uses TRBV27 and TRBJ2-2; weak D call: TRBD2 (5 bases). The CDR3 has 16 amino acids. Looked up from germline, CDR1 is MNHEY and CDR2 is SMNVEV (reference sequence). The V gene lost 6 bases and the J gene lost 5 bases, with 19 bases spanning the gap.

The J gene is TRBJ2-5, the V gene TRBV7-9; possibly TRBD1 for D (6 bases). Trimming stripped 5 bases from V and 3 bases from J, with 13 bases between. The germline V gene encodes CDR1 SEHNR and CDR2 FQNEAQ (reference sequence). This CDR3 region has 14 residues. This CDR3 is CASSTGTPKETQYF. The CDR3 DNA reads TGTGCCAGCAGCACCGGGACACCTAAAGAGACCCAGTACTTC.

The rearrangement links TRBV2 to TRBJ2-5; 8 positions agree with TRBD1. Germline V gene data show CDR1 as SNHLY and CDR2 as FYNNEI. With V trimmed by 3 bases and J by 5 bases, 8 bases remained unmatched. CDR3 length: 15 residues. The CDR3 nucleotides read TGTGCCAGCAGTGATAAGGCAGGGGGCATCGAGACCCAGTACTTC. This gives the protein CASSDKAGGIETQYF.